The rows below give T cell receptor beta chains drawn from one sample of a study of blood T cell repertoires in COVID-19. This table comes from immunoSEQ multiplex PCR, and its TCRdb copy is limited to in-frame clones, with some not included. The data show about 170,000 clones, about 87% seen once. Sequencing used peripheral blood. These receptors were obtained from a man between 60 and 75 years old with acute or convalescent COVID-19. The CDR3 runs from the conserved cysteine through the conserved F or W. Fields, in order: J gene, CDR3 length, clone size, V gene, D gene, CDR3 DNA, CDR3 protein. A D gene is named only where the DNA matches it firmly. Rows give clone size only sometimes, using once, few, many, or a class for an expanded clone.

>TRBJ1-3|14|-|TRBV6-5|-
TGTGCCAGCACCGAGCGGCTCTCTGGAAACACCATATATTTT
CASTERLSGNTIYF
>TRBJ1-5|15|-|TRBV24-1|-
TGTGCCACCAGTCCCTCAGGGGAGGGGAATCAGCCCCAGCATTTT
CATSPSGEGNQPQHF
>TRBJ1-2|10|-|TRBV30|-
TGTGCCTGTTCTTACTATGGCTACACCTTC
CACSYYGYTF
>TRBJ1-5|14|-|TRBV5-6|-
TGTGCCAGCACCTTGAGGGGTATCAAGGAGCCCCAGCATTTT
CASTLRGIKEPQHF
>TRBJ1-5|14|-|TRBV2|TRBD1
TGTGCCAGCAGCTGGGACAGGGGCAATCAGCCCCAGCATTTT
CASSWDRGNQPQHF
>TRBJ1-5|18|-|TRBV27|-
TGTGCCAGCAGTTTACGGGGCCGAGGGGGTAATAGCAATCAGCCCCAGCATTTT
CASSLRGRGGNSNQPQHF
>TRBJ1-5|16|-|TRBV12-2|-
TGTGCAAGTCGCTGCACCGGGACAGCGAGCAATCAGCCCCAGCATTTT
CASRCTGTASNQPQHF
>TRBJ1-3|15|-|TRBV7-2|TRBD1
TGTGCCAGCAGCCTCGACAGGGGAGGAGGATACACCATATATTTT
CASSLDRGGGYTIYF
>TRBJ1-1|13|once|TRBV11-2|-
TGTGCCAGCAGCTTTAGTGAGAACACTGAAGCTTTCTTT
CASSFSENTEAFF
>TRBJ1-3|15|-|TRBV3-1/TRBV3-2|-
TGTGCCAGCAGCCAAGACGGGGTCTCTGGAAACACCATATATTTT
CASSQDGVSGNTIYF
>TRBJ1-1|14|-|TRBV4-2|-
TGTGCCAGCAGCCAAGAAAGAGGGAACACTGAAGCTTTCTTT
CASSQERGNTEAFF
>TRBJ2-5|17|-|TRBV7-9|TRBD2
TGTGCCAGCAGCCCGAGGGGCTATGCGGGAGACCGGGGGGCCCAGTACTTC
CASSPRGYAGDRGAQYF
>TRBJ2-2|15|-|TRBV6-6|TRBD1
TGTGCCAGCAGTTGGACAGGGGGCCGCACCGGGGAGCTGTTTTTT
CASSWTGGRTGELFF
>TRBJ2-5|13|-|TRBV7-6|-
TGTGCCAGCAGCCCCACCAGGGCAGAGACCCAGTACTTC
CASSPTRAETQYF
>TRBJ1-1|14|-|TRBV7-9|-
TGTGCCAGCAGCTTAGCGCAGGCGAACACTGAAGCTTTCTTT
CASSLAQANTEAFF
>TRBJ2-3|18|-|TRBV24-1|TRBD2
TGTGCCACCAGTGATCCCCGGACTAGCGGGGGGGCTCCAGATACGCAGTATTTT
CATSDPRTSGGAPDTQYF
>TRBJ2-5|14|-|TRBV5-1|-
TGCGCCAGCAGCTTGACAGCTATCCAAGAGACCCAGTACTTC
CASSLTAIQETQYF
>TRBJ1-1|13|-|TRBV19|-
TGTGCCAGTAGCAATACAGGGAACACTGAAGCTTTCTTT
CASSNTGNTEAFF
>TRBJ2-3|15|-|TRBV5-1|TRBD2
TGCGCCAGCAGCTTGGCCGGGGGGAGCGCAGATACGCAGTATTTT
CASSLAGGSADTQYF
>TRBJ1-1|14|-|TRBV6-4|TRBD1
TGTGCCAGCAGTTCCGGGACAGGGAACACTGAAGCTTTCTTT
CASSSGTGNTEAFF
>TRBJ2-5|14|-|TRBV7-2|TRBD2
TGTGCCAGCCGTCTAGCGGGAGGATCGGAGACCCAGTACTTC
CASRLAGGSETQYF
>TRBJ2-7|14|once|TRBV11-3|-
TGTGCCAGCAGCCCCAGACACTCCACCTACGAGCAGTACTTC
CASSPRHSTYEQYF
>TRBJ1-1|14|-|TRBV2|TRBD1
TGTGCCAGCACGGCACAGGGGCGCAACTCTGAAGCTTTCTTT
CASTAQGRNSEAFF
>TRBJ1-2|15|-|TRBV6-5|TRBD1
TGTGCCAGCTTCACAGGGGGACAGGGAGCCTATGGCTACACCTTC
CASFTGGQGAYGYTF
>TRBJ2-5|14|-|TRBV11-3|TRBD2
TGTGCCAGCAGCTTTAGCGGGAGGATCGAGACCCAGTACTTC
CASSFSGRIETQYF
>TRBJ2-7|14|few|TRBV19|TRBD2
TGTGCCAGTAGTATTAGCGGGAGCTCCTACGAGCAGTACTTC
CASSISGSSYEQYF
>TRBJ1-1|15|-|TRBV7-9|-
TGTGCCAGCAGCTTAGGTGGGCCGGTGAACACTGAAGCTTTCTTT
CASSLGGPVNTEAFF
>TRBJ1-2|16|-|TRBV15|TRBD1
TGTGCCACCAGCAGAGAACTGACAGGGATTTTCTATGGCTACACCTTC
CATSRELTGIFYGYTF
>TRBJ1-3|13|-|TRBV29-1|-
TGCAGCGTCGGGACATACTCTGGAAACACCATATATTTT
CSVGTYSGNTIYF
>TRBJ1-1|14|few|TRBV7-9|TRBD1
TGTGCCAGCAGCTCCGACAGGGGGACCACTGAAGCTTTCTTT
CASSSDRGTTEAFF
>TRBJ1-3|16|-|TRBV6-1|TRBD1
TGTGCCAGCAGTGCAGGGGGCCCGGGCTCTGGAAACACCATATATTTT
CASSAGGPGSGNTIYF
>TRBJ2-5|16|few|TRBV5-1|-
TGCGCCAGCGCCATGAGGGGGGGGGCGTTTCAAGAGACCCAGTACTTC
CASAMRGGAFQETQYF
>TRBJ2-5|17|-|TRBV18|-
TGTGCCAGCTCACCCGAGGGACTGAGGCAGACTCAAGAGACCCAGTACTTC
CASSPEGLRQTQETQYF
>TRBJ2-1|14|-|TRBV25-1|TRBD2
TGTGCCAGCAGTACTAGCGGGGATTACAATGAGCAGTTCTTC
CASSTSGDYNEQFF
>TRBJ2-1|19|-|TRBV21-1|-
TGTGCCAGCAGCAAAGTTGTCGTAGAGCGGGGGGGCCTCTACAATGAGCAGTTCTTC
CASSKVVVERGGLYNEQFF
>TRBJ2-3|14|-|TRBV25-1|-
TGTGCCAGCAAGGGACAAGAGGGAACAGATACGCAGTATTTT
CASKGQEGTDTQYF
>TRBJ2-2|16|-|TRBV5-4|TRBD1
TGTGCCAGCAGCTTGAGGACAGGGGGTCGGACCGGGGAGCTGTTTTTT
CASSLRTGGRTGELFF
>TRBJ2-5|12|-|TRBV18|-
TGTGCCAGCTCGAAAGAAGTAGTGACCCAGTACTTC
CASSKEVVTQYF
>TRBJ1-1|14|once|TRBV5-1|-
TGCGCCAGCAGCTTGGTTGGCGGGAACACTGAAGCTTTCTTT
CASSLVGGNTEAFF
>TRBJ2-2|15|-|TRBV10-3|TRBD2
TGTGCCAACAGGGCAACTAGCGGGAACACCGGGGAGCTGTTTTTT
CANRATSGNTGELFF
>TRBJ2-1|16|-|TRBV13|-
TGTGCCAGCAGCTTAGGCCCGAGGTCGGTAGGCAATGAGCAGTTCTTC
CASSLGPRSVGNEQFF
>TRBJ2-2|15|-|TRBV13|-
TGTGCCAGCAGCTTAAACCGGGCGAACACCGGGGAGCTGTTTTTT
CASSLNRANTGELFF
>TRBJ1-1|13|once|TRBV12-3/TRBV12-4|-
TGTGCCAGCAGTTTCCCAGGGAACACTGAAGCTTTCTTT
CASSFPGNTEAFF
>TRBJ2-1|14|-|TRBV5-1|-
TGCGCCAGCAGCTTGGCGGTAGGGGTCAATGAGCAGTTCTTC
CASSLAVGVNEQFF
>TRBJ2-2|16|-|TRBV11-3|TRBD2
TGTGCCAGCAGCTTGGGGGGGAGGAGCGGTACCGGGGAGCTGTTTTTT
CASSLGGRSGTGELFF
>TRBJ1-5|13|-|TRBV30|-
TGTGCCCTGGAGGGGCAGAACAATCAGCCCCAGCATTTT
CALEGQNNQPQHF
>TRBJ2-3|15|-|TRBV6-2/TRBV6-3|TRBD2
TGTGCCAGCAGTTACGGGGCGGGAGTGGTAGATACGCAGTATTTT
CASSYGAGVVDTQYF
>TRBJ1-2|16|-|TRBV28|TRBD1
TGTGCCAGCAGTTTATACCACAGGGGTTTGGGTCGCGGCTACACCTTC
CASSLYHRGLGRGYTF
>TRBJ1-3|13|-|TRBV11-2|-
TGTGCCAGCAGCTTAGTATTTGGAAACACCATATATTTT
CASSLVFGNTIYF
>TRBJ1-1|16|-|TRBV7-8|-
TGTGCCAGCAGCCCAGGACAAGGCCCCCCGAACACTGAAGCTTTCTTT
CASSPGQGPPNTEAFF
>TRBJ2-3|16|-|TRBV9|-
TGTGCCAGCAGCGTATTAGCGAGTATTAGCACAGATACGCAGTATTTT
CASSVLASISTDTQYF
>TRBJ1-4|15|-|TRBV5-1|TRBD1
TGCGCCAGCAGCTTATACCGGGACAGTGGCGAAAAACTGTTTTTT
CASSLYRDSGEKLFF
>TRBJ2-4|16|-|TRBV19|-
TGTGCCAGTAGTATGCCCAAACAGGGAGCCAGAAACATTCAGTACTTC
CASSMPKQGARNIQYF
>TRBJ1-5|13|-|TRBV11-2|-
TGTGCCAGCAGCTGGGGCAGCCATCAGCCCCAGCATTTT
CASSWGSHQPQHF